This TCR beta chain was found in a study of cytomegalovirus exposure and HLA in healthy donors. Vbeta (60) and Jbeta (13) primers were used in the PCR. Libraries were prepared by immunoSEQ multiplex PCR; TCRdb keeps only in-frame clonotypes and omits some of them. The sample has 80,000 to 100,000 clones; about 82% are singletons. This clone was counted a few times. Its target is unknown. The CDR3 contains 13 residues. Germline V gene data show CDR1 as SGHVS and CDR2 as FQNEAQ. V was trimmed by 5 bases and J by 2 bases, leaving 10 bases between them. Study-wide points: Presence/absence analyses treated sequencing depth as roughly uniform across donors.

Sequenced material: PBMCs. The clonotype originates from a young man in good health and CMV-seronegative. The chain employs TRBV7-8 and TRBJ2-7, with a possible D match to TRBD1 (6 bases). The CDR3 DNA follows: TGTGCCAGCAGCAACAGACAGGCCTACGAGCAGTACTTC. As protein: CASSNRQAYEQYF.